Presented here are 4 T cell receptor beta chains from one specimen sequenced in a study of control samples from healthy donors and cancer patients. Here immunoSEQ multiplex PCR was the method, and the copy in TCRdb shows in-frame clones only, minus some. The data contain roughly 100,000 clones, roughly 94% of them seen just once; the ten biggest clones take up 2.5%. The sequencing sample was made of blood. The receptors were gathered from a woman younger than 35 in good health.

The chain uses TRBV27 and TRBJ1-2; 11 nucleotides agree with TRBD1. In germline, CDR1 is MNHEY, CDR2 SMNVEV (reference sequence). V shed 2 bases, J shed 2 bases, and the junction held 4 bases outside the gene matches. The CDR3 contains 16 residues. Here the CDR3 reads CASSLTGQGVNYGYTF. Here the CDR3 DNA reads TGTGCCAGCAGTTTAACGGGACAGGGGGTGAACTATGGCTACACCTTC.

This rearrangement joins TRBV2 to TRBJ1-1; D is unclear. V dropped 0 bases and J dropped 1 base, with 6 bases sitting between them. This CDR3 region has 14 residues. CDR1 and CDR2 (germline): SNHLY, FYNNEI. DNA of the CDR3: TGTGCCAGCAGTGAAGCACACAGGAACACTGAAGCTTTCTTT. Encoded protein: CASSEAHRNTEAFF.

The J gene is TRBJ1-2, the V gene TRBV7-2; weak D call: TRBD1 (6 bases). The germline V and J ends were trimmed by 1 base and 8 bases, with 11 bases remaining between them. There are 13 residues in the CDR3. CDR1 SGHTA and CDR2 FQGNSA come from the germline V gene. The DNA for the CDR3 is TGTGCCAGCAGCTTAGGGGACATCGGCGGCTACACCTTC. It translates to CASSLGDIGGYTF.

In its sample, this clone was seen once. The V and J genes are TRBV19 and TRBJ2-2; D uncertain. From germline, CDR1 is LNHDA and CDR2 SQIVND (reference sequence). V lost 5 bases, J lost 7 bases, and 8 bases lay in between. The CDR3 consists of 12 residues. The CDR3 region has the DNA TGTGCCAGTAGTCTGGGAAGCGGGGAGCTGTTTTTT. Translating gives CASSLGSGELFF.